This T cell receptor beta chain was sequenced for a study of blood T cell repertoires in COVID-19. Study as a whole: Nucleic acid was either cDNA or gDNA, and it came from T cells, B-cell-depleted T cells, or PBMCs.

This clone was found once. TCRdb keeps only in-frame clones here, not all; method: immunoSEQ multiplex PCR. The sample records about 170,000 clones, roughly 91% being singletons. Trimming removed 0 bases at V and 2 bases at J, with 20 bases between. Germline V gives CDR1 SQVTM, CDR2 ANQGSEA. The CDR3 contains 18 residues. The receptor was isolated from a man younger than 30 with COVID-19, enrolled during active disease. Sequenced material: peripheral blood. The chain recombines TRBV29-1 with TRBJ2-1, with a possible D match to TRBD2 (6 bases). CDR3 in amino acids: CSVEDRDKVGSPYNEQFF. The CDR3 bases are TGCAGCGTTGAAGATCGGGATAAGGTCGGGAGCCCCTACAATGAGCAGTTCTTC.